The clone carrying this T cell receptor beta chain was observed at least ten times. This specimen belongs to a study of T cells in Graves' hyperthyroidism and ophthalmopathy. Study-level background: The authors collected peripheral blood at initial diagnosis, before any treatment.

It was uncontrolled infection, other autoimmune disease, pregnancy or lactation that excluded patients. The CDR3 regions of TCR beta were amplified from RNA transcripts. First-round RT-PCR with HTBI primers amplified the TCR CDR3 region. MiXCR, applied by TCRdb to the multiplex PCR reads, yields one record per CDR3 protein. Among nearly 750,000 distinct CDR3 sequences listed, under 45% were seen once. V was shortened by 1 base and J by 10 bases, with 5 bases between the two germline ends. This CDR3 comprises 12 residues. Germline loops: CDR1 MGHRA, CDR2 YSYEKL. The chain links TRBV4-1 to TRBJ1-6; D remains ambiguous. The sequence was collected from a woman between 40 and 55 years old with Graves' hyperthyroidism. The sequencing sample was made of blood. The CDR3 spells CASSQANSPLHF. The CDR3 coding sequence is TGCGCCAGCAGCCAAGCTAACTCACCCCTCCACTTT.